The 20 T cell receptor beta chains presented below share a single source sample, sequenced in a study of STAT5B mutations in CD4+ large granular lymphocyte leukemia. Data came from immunoSEQ multiplex PCR; TCRdb stores just in-frame clones and leaves some out. The sample has roughly 19,000 clones, more than 65% seen once; the top ten hold about 32%. The specimen sequenced was CD4+ T cells from blood buffy coats. The source is a human donor in good health.

A remark on this clone: Other DNA variants within this sample encode the same CDR3. The chain combines TRBV2 with TRBJ2-1, with 9 bases matching TRBD1. This CDR3 is built from 13 residues. Germline loops: CDR1 SNHLY, CDR2 FYNNEI. Losses at the gene ends were 8 bases for V and 4 bases for J; bases not matched to a gene: 3. CDR3: CASSGQGYNEQFF. Here the CDR3 DNA reads TGTGCCAGCTCGGGACAGGGATACAATGAGCAGTTCTTC. Combining the CDR3 with reference TRBV2 and TRBJ2-1 gives the whole variable domain EPEVTQTPSHQVTQMGQEVILRCVPISNHLYFYWYRQILGQKVEFLVSFYNNEISEKSEIFDDQFSVERPDGSNFTLKIRSTKLEDSAMYFCASSGQGYNEQFFGPGTRLTVL.

J is TRBJ1-3 and V is TRBV18; 8 bases map to TRBD1. CDR1 is KGHSH and CDR2 is LQKENI in the germline V gene. With 3 bases clipped from V and 4 bases from J, the junction kept 8 bases outside the gene matches. There are 16 residues in the CDR3. The CDR3 sequence is CASSPVGRGLGNTIYF. DNA of the CDR3: TGTGCCAGCTCACCTGTGGGCAGGGGGCTCGGAAACACCATATATTTT.

The J gene is TRBJ1-2, the V gene TRBV28; D is ambiguous. V was clipped by 2 bases and J by 7 bases, with 8 bases between them. Germline V lookup: CDR1 MDHEN, CDR2 SYDVKM. CDR3 size: 12 residues. CDR3 nucleotide sequence: TGTGCCAGCAGTTTAGGAGGGTCTGGCTACACCTTC. Translated: CASSLGGSGYTF.

For this clone: One junction end does not reproduce the germline sequence, and a read error may be involved. This rearrangement joins TRBV29-1 to TRBJ2-2; tentatively, D is TRBD2 (5 bases). From germline, CDR1 is SQVTM and CDR2 ANQGSEA. The CDR3 runs to 15 residues. The CDR3 region is CSAELGGSNTGELFF. The CDR3 DNA is TGCAGCGCTGAATTAGGCGGGTCGAACACCGGGGAGTTGTTTTTT.

The chain combines TRBV18 with TRBJ1-5; a weak D match, TRBD1 (5 bases). Germline lookup yields CDR1 KGHSH and CDR2 LQKENI. The CDR3 length is 15 residues. V was shortened by 4 bases and J by 0 bases, with 10 bases between the two germline ends. The CDR3 spells CASSRGIDSNQPQHF. Here the CDR3 DNA reads TGTGCCAGCTCACGGGGGATTGATAGCAATCAGCCCCAGCATTTT.

This clone was recorded once. This chain joins TRBV28 and TRBJ2-5; D possibly corresponds to TRBD2 (6 bases). Germline V CDR1 and CDR2: MDHEN, SYDVKM. The germline V and J ends were trimmed by 5 bases and 6 bases, with 10 bases remaining between them. CDR3 length: 12 residues. The CDR3 sequence: CASSTSTQTQYF. DNA of the CDR3: TGTGCCAGCAGTACTAGCACTCAGACCCAGTACTTC.

This clone was found a few times. The chain joins TRBV7-9 to TRBJ1-5, with D hard to call. CDR3 size: 16 residues. The V end was cut by 0 bases, the J end by 7 bases, with 16 bases between. Germline V CDR1 and CDR2: SEHNR, FQNEAQ (reference sequence). The CDR3: CASSLAEASGRQPQHF. The CDR3 DNA reads TGTGCCAGCAGCTTAGCGGAGGCGTCCGGGCGACAGCCCCAGCATTTT.

The chain uses TRBV5-1 and TRBJ1-1, with D uncertain. CDR1 SGHRS and CDR2 YFSETQ come from the germline V gene. The CDR3 length is 14 residues. V lost 1 base to trimming and J lost 0 bases, with 7 bases between them. Written as DNA, the CDR3 is TGCGCCAGCAGCTTGACAGCCCTGAACACTGAAGCTTTCTTT. As protein: CASSLTALNTEAFF.

The V gene is TRBV5-1, the J gene TRBJ2-1; TRBD2 matches 12 bases. After removal of 0 bases from V and 4 bases from J, the junction contained 8 bases not matched to a gene. The CDR3 totals 18 residues. Germline values: CDR1 SGHRS, CDR2 YFSETQ. Written as DNA, the CDR3 is TGCGCCAGCAGCTTGGCCGGAGGACTAGCGGGGCCGTACAATGAGCAGTTCTTC. Its translation: CASSLAGGLAGPYNEQFF.

The chain uses TRBV6-5 and TRBJ1-4, with D maybe TRBD1 (6 bases). V lost 4 bases, J lost 2 bases, and 14 bases lay in between. CDR3 length: 16 residues. CDR1 is MNHEY and CDR2 is SVGAGI in the germline V gene. Here the CDR3 reads CASSSVGGITNEKLFF. Here the CDR3 DNA reads TGTGCCAGCAGTTCGGTAGGGGGAATCACTAATGAAAAACTGTTTTTT.

J is TRBJ2-5 and V is TRBV30, with TRBD2 as a possible D gene (7 bases). Germline values: CDR1 GTSNPN, CDR2 SVGIG (reference sequence). This CDR3 has 15 amino acids. V lost 5 bases to trimming and J lost 7 bases, with 23 bases between them. CDR3 nucleotides: TGTGCCTGGGCCTCTAGCGGACAGCGTCAGGGGACCCAGTACTTC. Its protein is CAWASSGQRQGTQYF.

The chain joins TRBV4-1 to TRBJ1-5; weak D call: TRBD1 (5 bases). Trimming took 2 bases from V and 4 from J, leaving 12 bases between them. The germline V gene has CDR1 MGHRA and CDR2 YSYEKL. The CDR3 has 15 amino acids. CDR3 in amino acids: CASSQIQTANQPQHF. As DNA, the CDR3 is TGCGCCAGCAGCCAAATTCAGACAGCTAATCAGCCCCAGCATTTT.

The chain employs TRBV5-4 and TRBJ1-2; the D gene is possibly TRBD1 (5 bases). This CDR3 is built from 13 residues. Trimming stripped 2 bases from V and 4 bases from J, with 9 bases between. Germline V gene data show CDR1 as SGHNT and CDR2 as YYREEE (reference sequence). CDR3 loop: CASSFGDVYGYTF. In DNA form, the CDR3 reads TGTGCCAGCAGCTTTGGGGACGTCTATGGCTACACCTTC.

The chain is built from TRBV6-5 and TRBJ2-1; tentative D call: TRBD1 (6 bases). The ends were cut back, 6 bases at V and 7 bases at J, with 10 bases in the middle. This CDR3 region has 12 residues. Germline V gene sequence: CDR1 MNHEY, CDR2 SVGAGI. The DNA of the CDR3 is TGTGCCAGCAGGAAAAGGGGGAATGAGCAGTTCTTC. Protein sequence: CASRKRGNEQFF.

The J gene is TRBJ1-5, the V gene TRBV6-6; tentatively, D is TRBD1 (5 bases). The CDR3 contains 14 residues. V lost 2 bases, J lost 7 bases, and 12 bases lay in between. Germline values: CDR1 MNHNY, CDR2 SVGAGI (reference sequence). The CDR3 nucleotides read TGTGCCAGCAGTTACCTTGGGGGGGGGCAGCCCCAGCATTTT. It specifies CASSYLGGGQPQHF.

The CDR3 DNA follows: TGTGCCAGTAGTACCACTGAGGGTAATGTCTATGGCTACACCTTC. It is translated as CASSTTEGNVYGYTF. The chain joins TRBV19 to TRBJ1-2; D is undetermined. The germline CDR1 and CDR2 sequences are LNHDA and SQIVND (reference sequence). The V and J ends lost 4 bases and 4 bases respectively, with 16 bases between them. The CDR3 contains 15 residues. Combining the CDR3 with reference TRBV19 and TRBJ1-2 gives the whole variable domain DGGITQSPKYLFRKEGQNVTLSCEQNLNHDAMYWYRQDPGQGLRLIYYSQIVNDFQKGDIAEGYSVSREKKESFPLTVTSAQKNPTAFYLCASSTTEGNVYGYTFGSGTRLTVV.

The chain employs TRBV11-3 and TRBJ2-2; TRBD1 might be the D (6 bases). This CDR3 region has 15 residues. The germline V and J ends were trimmed by 0 bases and 1 base, with 6 bases remaining between them. Germline CDR1 is SGHNT and CDR2 is YENEEA. The CDR3 loop is CASSLDRGNTGELFF. CDR3 in DNA: TGTGCCAGCAGCTTAGACAGGGGGAACACCGGGGAGCTGTTTTTT.

This clone was detected only once. CDR3 protein: CATSRGYGTYSPLHF. The CDR3 coding sequence is TGTGCCACCAGCAGAGGGTACGGGACTTATTCACCCCTCCACTTT. V gene TRBV15 combines with J gene TRBJ1-6; perhaps TRBD1 as D (5 bases). V lost 1 base, J lost 8 bases, and 12 bases lay in between. The CDR3 is 15 residues long. Germline CDR1 reads LNHNV; CDR2 reads YYDKDF (reference sequence). Supplemented by reference TRBV15 and TRBJ1-6, the full variable domain reads DAMVIQNPRYQVTQFGKPVTLSCSQTLNHNVMYWYQQKSSQAPKLLFHYYDKDFNNEADTPDNFQSRRPNTSFCFLDIRSPGLGDTAMYLCATSRGYGTYSPLHFGNGTRLTVT.

The CDR3 sequence is CASSFEGTSTDTQYF. DNA for the CDR3: TGTGCCAGCAGTTTTGAGGGAACTAGCACAGATACGCAGTATTTT. The rearrangement uses TRBV28 and TRBJ2-3; possibly TRBD2 for D (5 bases). The CDR3 sequence is 15 residues long. The V end was cut by 3 bases, the J end by 0 bases, with 10 bases between. The germline V gene has CDR1 MDHEN and CDR2 SYDVKM.

V and J are TRBV19 and TRBJ2-3; possibly TRBD1 or TRBD2 for D (5 bases each). Germline CDR1 is LNHDA and CDR2 is SQIVND (reference sequence). The CDR3 consists of 15 residues. V shed 5 bases and J shed 5 bases, with 17 bases lying between them. CDR3 bases: TGTGCCAGTAGTCGGGGCGACCGGCAGAGAGATACGCAGTATTTT. This gives the protein CASSRGDRQRDTQYF.